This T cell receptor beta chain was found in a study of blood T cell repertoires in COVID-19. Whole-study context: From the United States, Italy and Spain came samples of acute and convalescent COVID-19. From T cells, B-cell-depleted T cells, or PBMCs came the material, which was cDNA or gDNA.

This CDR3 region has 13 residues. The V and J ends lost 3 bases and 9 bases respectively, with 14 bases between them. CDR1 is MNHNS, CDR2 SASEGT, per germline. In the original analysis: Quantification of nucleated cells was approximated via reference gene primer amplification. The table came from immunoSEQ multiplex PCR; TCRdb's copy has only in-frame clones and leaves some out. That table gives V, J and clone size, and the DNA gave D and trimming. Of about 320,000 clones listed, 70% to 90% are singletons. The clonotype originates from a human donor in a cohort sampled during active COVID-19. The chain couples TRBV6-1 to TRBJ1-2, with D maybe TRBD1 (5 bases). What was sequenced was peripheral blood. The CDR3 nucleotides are TGTGCCAGCAGTGATCCAAAGACAGTCCGCTACACCTTC. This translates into CASSDPKTVRYTF.